This is a list of T cell receptor beta chains from one sample in a study of T cell responses to AZD1222 COVID-19 vaccine. Profiling relied on immunoSEQ multiplex PCR, and the TCRdb table lists in-frame clones only, not all of them. The sample shows about 83,000 clones, roughly 88% of them seen only once. Sequencing was performed on peripheral blood, taken on day 0 of AZD1222 vaccination. These receptors originate from an adult in good health. Each CDR3 is given with its conserved first and last residue. D genes are given only for firm matches. The size of a clone is reported for some rows only, either as once, few or many, or as a class for expanded clones.

v_gene: TRBV20-1; j_gene: TRBJ1-4; abundance: .; d_gene: .; CDR3aa: CSASETNGEKLFF; CDR3nt: TGCAGTGCTAGTGAGACGAACGGGGAAAAACTGTTTTTT
v_gene: TRBV7-8; j_gene: TRBJ2-1; abundance: .; d_gene: TRBD2; CDR3aa: CASSHLLAGGPFNEQFF; CDR3nt: TGTGCCAGCAGCCACCTGCTAGCGGGAGGGCCGTTCAATGAGCAGTTCTTC
v_gene: TRBV19; j_gene: TRBJ1-4; abundance: once; d_gene: TRBD1; CDR3aa: CASSIGTDEKLFF; CDR3nt: TGTGCCAGTAGTATTGGGACAGATGAAAAACTGTTTTTT
v_gene: TRBV28; j_gene: TRBJ1-1; abundance: .; d_gene: .; CDR3aa: CASRFLNTEAFF; CDR3nt: TGTGCCAGCAGATTTTTGAACACTGAAGCTTTCTTT
v_gene: TRBV5-1; j_gene: TRBJ2-1; abundance: .; d_gene: .; CDR3aa: CASSKQTTSNEQFF; CDR3nt: TGCGCCAGCAGCAAACAGACTACAAGCAATGAGCAGTTCTTC
v_gene: TRBV9; j_gene: TRBJ1-1; abundance: .; d_gene: .; CDR3aa: CASSVGSRLNTEAFF; CDR3nt: TGTGCCAGCAGCGTAGGCTCCAGACTTAACACTGAAGCTTTCTTT
v_gene: TRBV4-1; j_gene: TRBJ2-7; abundance: .; d_gene: .; CDR3aa: CASSQVRAPATYEQYF; CDR3nt: TGCGCCAGCAGCCAAGTGAGGGCACCCGCGACCTACGAGCAGTACTTC
v_gene: TRBV18; j_gene: TRBJ2-7; abundance: once; d_gene: .; CDR3aa: CASSPGGGNEQYF; CDR3nt: TGTGCCAGCTCACCAGGGGGCGGGAACGAGCAGTACTTC
v_gene: TRBV27; j_gene: TRBJ2-7; abundance: .; d_gene: .; CDR3aa: CASSLGGSASGEQYF; CDR3nt: TGTGCCAGCAGTTTAGGAGGGAGCGCCTCAGGGGAGCAGTACTTC
v_gene: TRBV27; j_gene: TRBJ2-7; abundance: .; d_gene: .; CDR3aa: CASSSTGTSYEQYF; CDR3nt: TGTGCCAGCAGTTCGACAGGAACCTCCTACGAGCAGTACTTC
v_gene: TRBV3-1/TRBV3-2; j_gene: TRBJ1-1; abundance: once; d_gene: .; CDR3aa: CASSYPGSLNTEAFF; CDR3nt: TGTGCCAGCAGCTACCCTGGCAGTTTGAACACTGAAGCTTTCTTT
v_gene: TRBV7-9; j_gene: TRBJ2-1; abundance: .; d_gene: .; CDR3aa: CASSLVAVDEQFF; CDR3nt: TGTGCCAGCAGCTTAGTTGCTGTCGATGAGCAGTTCTTC
v_gene: TRBV28; j_gene: TRBJ2-7; abundance: .; d_gene: TRBD1; CDR3aa: CASSFGTAYEQYF; CDR3nt: TGTGCCAGCAGTTTTGGGACAGCGTACGAGCAGTACTTC
v_gene: TRBV7-2; j_gene: TRBJ1-5; abundance: .; d_gene: .; CDR3aa: CASSSPQVGNQPQHF; CDR3nt: TGTGCCAGCAGCTCCCCCCAGGTTGGCAATCAGCCCCAGCATTTT
v_gene: TRBV5-6; j_gene: TRBJ1-6; abundance: .; d_gene: .; CDR3aa: CASSPQYSGNSPLHF; CDR3nt: TGTGCCAGCAGCCCACAATACTCAGGGAATTCACCCCTCCACTTT
v_gene: TRBV6-1; j_gene: TRBJ2-3; abundance: .; d_gene: .; CDR3aa: CASREAGLSTDTQYF; CDR3nt: TGTGCCAGCAGGGAAGCGGGTCTTAGCACAGATACGCAGTATTTT
v_gene: TRBV27; j_gene: TRBJ2-7; abundance: .; d_gene: .; CDR3aa: CASSFGPAYEQYF; CDR3nt: TGTGCCAGCAGTTTCGGGCCAGCCTACGAGCAGTACTTC
v_gene: TRBV29-1; j_gene: TRBJ2-1; abundance: .; d_gene: .; CDR3aa: CSVEVGGPLEQFF; CDR3nt: TGCAGCGTTGAAGTGGGGGGGCCCTTAGAGCAGTTCTTC
v_gene: TRBV19; j_gene: TRBJ2-7; abundance: .; d_gene: .; CDR3aa: CASTKRPESYEQYF; CDR3nt: TGTGCCAGTACCAAGAGGCCAGAGTCCTACGAGCAGTACTTC
v_gene: TRBV12-5; j_gene: TRBJ2-5; abundance: .; d_gene: .; CDR3aa: CASGDSVGTTQETQYF; CDR3nt: TGTGCTAGTGGTGACTCCGTGGGGACAACACAAGAGACCCAGTACTTC
v_gene: TRBV6-5; j_gene: TRBJ1-2; abundance: .; d_gene: TRBD1; CDR3aa: CASRRTGTGFGYTF; CDR3nt: TGTGCCAGCAGACGAACCGGGACAGGGTTTGGCTACACCTTC
v_gene: TRBV4-3; j_gene: TRBJ2-1; abundance: .; d_gene: TRBD2; CDR3aa: CASSQVGTSGRDNEQFF; CDR3nt: TGCGCCAGCAGCCAAGTAGGGACTAGCGGGCGAGACAATGAGCAGTTCTTC
v_gene: TRBV19; j_gene: TRBJ1-4; abundance: .; d_gene: TRBD1; CDR3aa: CASSTSDRGEKLFF; CDR3nt: TGTGCCAGTAGTACCTCGGACAGGGGAGAAAAACTGTTTTTT
v_gene: TRBV7-2; j_gene: TRBJ1-5; abundance: few; d_gene: .; CDR3aa: CASSLKSSENQPQHF; CDR3nt: TGTGCCAGCAGCTTAAAGTCGTCAGAAAATCAGCCCCAGCATTTT
v_gene: TRBV3-1/TRBV3-2; j_gene: TRBJ2-7; abundance: .; d_gene: .; CDR3aa: CASSPGTQSSYEQYF; CDR3nt: TGTGCCAGCAGCCCGGGGACTCAGAGCTCCTACGAGCAGTACTTC
v_gene: TRBV7-4; j_gene: TRBJ1-6; abundance: .; d_gene: .; CDR3aa: CASSLRRRGFLSSYNSPLHF; CDR3nt: TGTGCCAGCAGCCTCAGACGTCGGGGGTTCCTTAGCTCCTATAATTCACCCCTCCACTTT
v_gene: TRBV5-1; j_gene: TRBJ1-2; abundance: .; d_gene: .; CDR3aa: CASSLRQEAPYGYTF; CDR3nt: TGCGCCAGCAGCTTGAGACAGGAGGCCCCCTATGGCTACACCTTC
v_gene: TRBV9; j_gene: TRBJ2-7; abundance: .; d_gene: .; CDR3aa: CASSVGQYPSEQYF; CDR3nt: TGTGCCAGCAGCGTAGGGCAGTACCCAAGTGAGCAGTACTTC
v_gene: TRBV27; j_gene: TRBJ2-3; abundance: few; d_gene: .; CDR3aa: CASSYRPITDTQYF; CDR3nt: TGTGCCAGCAGTTATCGGCCCATCACAGATACGCAGTATTTT
v_gene: TRBV2; j_gene: TRBJ2-1; abundance: .; d_gene: .; CDR3aa: CASSEAQWSGLF; CDR3nt: TGTGCCAGCAGTGAAGCGCAATGGTCGGGGCTCTTC
v_gene: TRBV15; j_gene: TRBJ1-5; abundance: .; d_gene: .; CDR3aa: CATSRDPAVVNQPQHF; CDR3nt: TGTGCCACCAGCAGAGATCCGGCAGTTGTAAATCAGCCCCAGCATTTT
v_gene: TRBV5-1; j_gene: TRBJ1-1; abundance: .; d_gene: .; CDR3aa: CASSVGTREDTEAFF; CDR3nt: TGCGCCAGCAGCGTAGGAACCCGCGAGGACACTGAAGCTTTCTTT
v_gene: TRBV19; j_gene: TRBJ1-5; abundance: .; d_gene: .; CDR3aa: CASSIVQGLGNQPQHF; CDR3nt: TGTGCCAGTAGTATAGTTCAGGGCCTGGGCAATCAGCCCCAGCATTTT
v_gene: TRBV11-2; j_gene: TRBJ2-1; abundance: once; d_gene: TRBD2; CDR3aa: CASSLNPPGGQFF; CDR3nt: TGTGCCAGCAGCTTAAACCCACCGGGAGGGCAGTTCTTC
v_gene: TRBV5-4; j_gene: TRBJ1-2; abundance: .; d_gene: TRBD1; CDR3aa: CASRPPDRANGYTF; CDR3nt: TGTGCCAGCAGGCCCCCCGACAGGGCCAATGGCTACACCTTC
v_gene: TRBV25-1; j_gene: TRBJ2-1; abundance: .; d_gene: TRBD2; CDR3aa: CASSEPGLAVTNEQFF; CDR3nt: TGTGCCAGCAGTGAACCAGGACTAGCGGTGACCAATGAGCAGTTCTTC
v_gene: TRBV5-5; j_gene: TRBJ2-3; abundance: .; d_gene: .; CDR3aa: CASSPDRTDTQYF; CDR3nt: TGTGCCAGCAGCCCTGACAGGACGGATACGCAGTATTTT
v_gene: TRBV29-1; j_gene: TRBJ2-5; abundance: .; d_gene: .; CDR3aa: CSYLRGGETQYF; CDR3nt: TGCAGCTACCTTCGAGGCGGAGAGACCCAGTACTTC
v_gene: TRBV2; j_gene: TRBJ2-3; abundance: .; d_gene: TRBD2; CDR3aa: CASRLAASTDTQYF; CDR3nt: TGTGCCAGCCGACTAGCGGCTAGCACAGATACGCAGTATTTT
v_gene: TRBV19; j_gene: TRBJ2-1; abundance: .; d_gene: .; CDR3aa: CASSRGWLFDEQFF; CDR3nt: TGTGCCAGTAGTAGGGGGTGGCTCTTTGATGAGCAGTTCTTC
v_gene: TRBV28; j_gene: TRBJ1-3; abundance: once; d_gene: .; CDR3aa: CASSSRAGNTIYF; CDR3nt: TGTGCCAGCAGTTCCAGGGCTGGAAACACCATATATTTT
v_gene: TRBV18; j_gene: TRBJ2-3; abundance: once; d_gene: TRBD1; CDR3aa: CASSPKDRGDADTQYF; CDR3nt: TGTGCCAGCTCACCAAAAGACAGGGGTGATGCGGATACGCAGTATTTT
v_gene: TRBV11-3; j_gene: TRBJ2-1; abundance: .; d_gene: .; CDR3aa: CASSLQGSYNEQFF; CDR3nt: TGTGCCAGCAGCTTACAGGGTTCCTACAATGAGCAGTTCTTC
v_gene: TRBV21-1; j_gene: TRBJ1-1; abundance: .; d_gene: .; CDR3aa: CASSKGNTEAFF; CDR3nt: TGTGCCAGCAGCAAGGGGAACACTGAAGCTTTCTTT
v_gene: TRBV7-3; j_gene: TRBJ1-1; abundance: .; d_gene: TRBD1; CDR3aa: CASSYEGQGLSRAFF; CDR3nt: TGTGCCAGCAGCTACGAAGGACAGGGATTGTCTAGAGCTTTCTTT
v_gene: TRBV7-3; j_gene: TRBJ2-5; abundance: .; d_gene: TRBD2; CDR3aa: CASSRTSGSFGETQYF; CDR3nt: TGTGCCAGCAGCCGAACTAGCGGGAGTTTCGGGGAGACCCAGTACTTC
v_gene: TRBV27; j_gene: TRBJ2-1; abundance: .; d_gene: .; CDR3aa: CASSFLGDLRNEQFF; CDR3nt: TGTGCCAGCAGTTTTTTGGGGGATTTGCGCAATGAGCAGTTCTTC
v_gene: TRBV2; j_gene: TRBJ1-5; abundance: .; d_gene: .; CDR3aa: CASGPRVPGEPQHF; CDR3nt: TGTGCCAGCGGACCAAGGGTGCCTGGGGAGCCCCAGCATTTT
v_gene: TRBV18; j_gene: TRBJ1-6; abundance: .; d_gene: .; CDR3aa: CASSHRDSNSPLHF; CDR3nt: TGTGCCAGCTCTCACCGGGACTCTAATTCACCCCTCCACTTT